One and the same sample provided the 30 T cell receptor beta chains below, sequenced in a study of blood T cell repertoires in COVID-19. The assay was immunoSEQ multiplex PCR, and TCRdb's table has in-frame clones only and misses some. The sample includes approximately 220,000 clones, around 82% of them seen just once. Sequencing used peripheral blood. Receptors were obtained from a woman aged 45 to 65 with acute or convalescent COVID-19.

The V and J genes are TRBV2 and TRBJ1-5, with D possibly being TRBD1 (6 bases). Between the trimmed V and J ends, which lost 2 bases and 4 bases, there was a span of 15 bases. The germline V gene encodes CDR1 SNHLY and CDR2 FYNNEI. There are 16 residues in the CDR3. CDR3 loop: CASSELLSGTNQPQHF. The CDR3, as DNA: TGTGCCAGCAGTGAACTCCTGTCAGGGACAAATCAGCCCCAGCATTTT.

The chain links TRBV29-1 to TRBJ1-1; a weak D match, TRBD1 (5 bases). Germline CDR1 SQVTM, CDR2 ANQGSEA. The CDR3 runs to 15 residues. V lost 0 bases to trimming and J lost 3 bases, with 14 bases between them. CDR3 in amino acids: CSVEDRWGRDTEAFF. DNA for the CDR3: TGCAGCGTTGAAGATAGGTGGGGGAGGGACACTGAAGCTTTCTTT.

This chain links TRBV15 with TRBJ2-1; tentative D call: TRBD1 (5 bases). The V end lost 0 bases, the J end lost 10 bases, and 16 bases lay between the germline ends. Germline CDR1 LNHNV, CDR2 YYDKDF (reference sequence). The CDR3 extends over 15 amino acids. The CDR3 spells CATSRDLGAPVEQFF. The CDR3 DNA is TGTGCCACCAGCAGAGATCTTGGGGCACCGGTCGAGCAGTTCTTC.

The chain has TRBV2 and TRBJ1-5, with D possibly being TRBD1 (5 bases). CDR1 is SNHLY, CDR2 FYNNEI, per germline. Trimming cost V 4 bases and J 4 bases, with 11 bases left between them. CDR3 length equals 14 residues. The CDR3 region has the DNA TGTGCCAGCAGTGGGTCAGGGCAGAATCAGCCCCAGCATTTT. Protein: CASSGSGQNQPQHF.

The chain carries TRBV7-8 and TRBJ2-2; 9 bases line up with TRBD2. There are 15 residues in the CDR3. In germline, CDR1 is SGHVS, CDR2 FQNEAQ. Trimming at V came to 2 bases and at J to 5 bases, leaving 3 bases not matched to a gene. The CDR3 spells CASSLRLAATGELFF. The CDR3 DNA follows: TGTGCCAGCAGCTTAAGACTAGCGGCGACCGGGGAGCTGTTTTTT.

The chain has TRBV28 and TRBJ2-6; the D is unclear. The germline V and J ends were trimmed by 5 bases and 0 bases, with 17 bases remaining between them. This CDR3 comprises 18 residues. From germline, CDR1 is MDHEN and CDR2 SYDVKM. For the CDR3, the DNA is TGTGCCAGCAGTACTCATAACCTGGAGAGCTCTGGGGCCAACGTCCTGACTTTC. Its translation is CASSTHNLESSGANVLTF.

The V gene is TRBV5-1, the J gene TRBJ2-1; 11 bases align to TRBD2. This CDR3 contains 18 residues. The germline V gene has CDR1 SGHRS and CDR2 YFSETQ. J gave up 4 bases and V 4 bases, and 13 bases lay outside the gene matches. For the CDR3, the DNA is TGCGCCAGCAGCAACCATAACCGACGACTAGCGGGATACAATGAGCAGTTCTTC. This translates into CASSNHNRRLAGYNEQFF.

This chain links TRBV9 with TRBJ1-1; D unresolved. Germline lookup yields CDR1 SGDLS and CDR2 YYNGEE. There are 16 residues in the CDR3. Deletions cut 4 bases from V and 1 base from J, with 17 bases between. CDR3 sequence: CASSPGVRPENTEAFF. The CDR3 coding sequence is TGTGCCAGCAGCCCCGGAGTGAGACCAGAGAACACTGAAGCTTTCTTT.

V gene TRBV7-2 combines with J gene TRBJ2-2; D uncertain. V was shortened by 5 bases and J by 8 bases, with 9 bases between the two germline ends. Germline V CDR1 and CDR2: SGHTA, FQGNSA. The CDR3 covers 12 residues. The CDR3 sequence: CASSLKLGELFF. The CDR3 DNA sequence: TGTGCCAGCAGCCTAAAATTAGGGGAGCTGTTTTTT.

The V gene is TRBV21-1, the J gene TRBJ1-2; the table's D call TRBD1 went unverified against the DNA. TRBV21-1 is annotated as a pseudogene. The CDR3 runs 15 residues. DNA of the CDR3: TGTGCCAGCCCTCGCGCAAAAACAGGGAGCTATGGCTACACCTTC. Translation: CASPRAKTGSYGYTF.

The gene calls are TRBV27 and TRBJ2-1; 9 nucleotides agree with TRBD2. Losses at the gene ends were 6 bases for V and 8 bases for J; bases not matched to a gene: 8. Germline V gene data show CDR1 as MNHEY and CDR2 as SMNVEV (reference sequence). The CDR3 has 14 amino acids. CDR3 sequence reads: CASSYSGRTYEQFF. In nucleotides, the CDR3 is TGTGCCAGCAGCTATAGCGGGAGAACATATGAGCAGTTCTTC.

V usage is TRBV13 and J usage is TRBJ2-1, with 7 nucleotides matching TRBD2. Germline V lookup: CDR1 PRHDT, CDR2 FYEKMQ (reference sequence). The CDR3 loop spans 18 amino acids. Trimming at V came to 1 base and at J to 4 bases, leaving 13 bases not matched to a gene. For the CDR3, the DNA is TGTGCCAGCAGCTTAGTGCGACCGGGGTCCGGGGGGTACAATGAGCAGTTCTTC. It specifies CASSLVRPGSGGYNEQFF.

The rearrangement uses TRBV9 and TRBJ2-1; 9 nucleotides line up with TRBD2. Germline CDR1 SGDLS, CDR2 YYNGEE. This CDR3 contains 16 residues. Trimming cost V 4 bases and J 0 bases; bases outside gene matches: 5. The CDR3 sequence: CASSLTSGYSYNEQFF. CDR3 coding DNA: TGTGCCAGCAGCCTCACTAGCGGGTACTCCTACAATGAGCAGTTCTTC.

Concerning this clone itself: Distinct nucleotide sequences in the sample also encode this CDR3. V is TRBV19 and J is TRBJ2-7, with 7 bases lining up with TRBD1. J gave up 4 bases and V 4 bases, and 7 bases lay outside the gene matches. The CDR3 is 14 amino acids. CDR1 LNHDA and CDR2 SQIVND come from the germline V gene (reference sequence). CDR3 protein: CASSRTGGSYEQYF. CDR3 bases: TGTGCCAGTAGTAGGACAGGTGGGAGTTACGAGCAGTACTTC.

This chain joins TRBV28 and TRBJ2-7; the match to TRBD2 covers 8 bases. V shed 6 bases, J shed 5 bases, and the junction held 12 bases outside the gene matches. Germline V gene lookup returns CDR1 MDHEN and CDR2 SYDVKM. The CDR3 loop spans 15 amino acids. The CDR3 spells CASSRSGGAMNEQYF. CDR3 nucleotide sequence: TGTGCCAGCAGCCGGTCGGGGGGGGCAATGAACGAGCAGTACTTC.

This clone was seen just once. This rearrangement joins TRBV5-1 to TRBJ1-2, with 12 bases that match TRBD1. CDR1 is SGHRS, CDR2 YFSETQ, per germline. V shed 3 bases and J 6 bases; nucleotides not matched to a gene: 9. CDR3 length: 16 amino acids. The CDR3 reads CASSSLPGQGADGYTF. CDR3 bases: TGCGCCAGCAGCTCTCTTCCGGGACAGGGGGCTGATGGCTACACCTTC.

The table lists this clone with many counts. The rearrangement links TRBV28 to TRBJ1-6; TRBD1 matches at 7 bases. The CDR3 has 14 amino acids. The V gene end was trimmed by 4 bases and the J gene end by 6 bases; junction bases not matched to a gene: 3. Per the germline V gene, CDR1 is MDHEN and CDR2 is SYDVKM. This chain's CDR3 is CASSSGDSNSPLHF. For the CDR3, the DNA is TGTGCCAGCAGTTCCGGGGACAGTAATTCACCCCTCCACTTT.

J is TRBJ2-1 and V is TRBV13; D call uncertain. This CDR3 is 12 amino acids long. Trimming removed 3 bases from V and 10 bases from J, with 10 bases in between. Looked up from germline, CDR1 is PRHDT and CDR2 is FYEKMQ (reference sequence). The CDR3 nucleotides are TGTGCCAGCAGCTTTTTACCGGAGGAGCAGTTCTTC. This sequence encodes CASSFLPEEQFF.

This clone was counted between two and nine times. The chain is built from TRBV27 and TRBJ1-2, with a possible D match to TRBD1 (6 bases). The V end was cut by 6 bases, the J end by 8 bases, with 16 bases between. The germline V gene encodes CDR1 MNHEY and CDR2 SMNVEV (reference sequence). CDR3 length: 13 amino acids. The CDR3 loop is CASSSAGRGGYTF. The DNA of the CDR3 is TGTGCCAGCAGCTCCGCAGGGAGGGGGGGCTACACCTTC.

V is TRBV2 and J is TRBJ2-5; D might be TRBD2 (5 bases). Germline loops: CDR1 SNHLY, CDR2 FYNNEI. V lost 8 bases and J lost 4, with 14 bases in between. The CDR3 is 13 residues long. CDR3 nucleotides: TGTGCCAGCTTGGAGGAAGGCACAGAGACCCAGTACTTC. As protein: CASLEEGTETQYF.

The genes are TRBV11-2 and TRBJ2-2; TRBD2 agrees at 7 bases. This CDR3 is built from 18 residues. V lost 2 bases, J lost 7 bases, and 16 bases stayed unmatched. Germline values: CDR1 SGHAT, CDR2 FQNNGV. The CDR3, as DNA: TGTGCCAGCAGCTTATTGGTCGGGGGACGGGAGGTAAACGGGGAGCTGTTTTTT. Protein product: CASSLLVGGREVNGELFF.

This clone was recorded once. The chain carries TRBV6-6 and TRBJ2-5; possibly TRBD1 for D (5 bases). Per the germline V gene, CDR1 is MNHNY and CDR2 is SVGAGI (reference sequence). The CDR3 extends over 13 amino acids. V gave up 2 bases and J gave up 4 bases, with 8 bases separating them. The CDR3 here is CASSYAQGETQYF. DNA of the CDR3: TGTGCCAGCAGTTACGCCCAGGGAGAGACCCAGTACTTC.

The genes are TRBV7-2 and TRBJ2-1; 8 bases fit TRBD2. The V segment lost 2 bases and the J segment 0 bases; nucleotides outside the gene matches: 12. The germline CDR1 and CDR2 sequences are SGHTA and FQGNSA. This CDR3 has 19 residues. The CDR3 nucleotides are TGTGCCAGCAGCTTAAATCCTGGACTAGCCCCGAGCTCCTACAATGAGCAGTTCTTC. Translating gives CASSLNPGLAPSSYNEQFF. The full variable domain, with the rest looked up from reference TRBV7-2 and TRBJ2-1, is GAGVSQSPSNKVTEKGKDVELRCDPISGHTALYWYRQSLGQGLEFLIYFQGNSAPDKSGLPSDRFSAERTGGSVSTLTIQRTQQEDSAVYLCASSLNPGLAPSSYNEQFFGPGTRLTVL.

Here the CDR3 reads CASSIDSRGEKLFF. In DNA, the CDR3 is TGTGCCAGCAGCATCGATTCACGAGGCGAAAAACTGTTTTTT. V is TRBV5-4 and J is TRBJ1-4, with no clear D. The length of the CDR3 is 14 residues. Germline V gene sequence: CDR1 SGHNT, CDR2 YYREEE (reference sequence). Between the trimmed V and J ends, which lost 4 bases and 8 bases, there was a span of 15 bases. The complete variable domain, with remaining parts taken from reference TRBV5-4 and TRBJ1-4, reads ETGVTQSPTHLIKTRGQQVTLRCSSQSGHNTVSWYQQALGQGPQFIFQYYREEENGRGNFPPRFSGLQFPNYSSELNVNALELDDSALYLCASSIDSRGEKLFFGSGTQLSVL.

The chain employs TRBV7-2 and TRBJ2-3, with 7 bases that match TRBD2. V lost 5 bases and J lost 1; bases outside the gene matches: 12. This CDR3 is built from 17 residues. Looked up from germline, CDR1 is SGHTA and CDR2 is FQGNSA. CDR3 in DNA: TGTGCCAGCAGCCCCCCCGGACTAGGAGGTGGCACAGATACGCAGTATTTT. Encoded protein: CASSPPGLGGGTDTQYF.

The rearrangement links TRBV11-2 to TRBJ2-6; 9 positions match TRBD1. J gave up 0 bases and V 4 bases, and 10 bases lay outside the gene matches. This CDR3 has 19 amino acids. Germline CDR1 and CDR2: SGHAT and FQNNGV. The CDR3 here is CASSSARTGAISGANVLTF. In DNA, the CDR3 is TGTGCCAGCAGCTCGGCTAGGACAGGGGCGATCTCTGGGGCCAACGTCCTGACTTTC.

This clone appeared once. The CDR3 loop reads CASSFEGSHQETQYF. The CDR3 DNA is TGTGCCAGCAGCTTTGAGGGATCCCACCAAGAGACCCAGTACTTC. The J gene is TRBJ2-5, the V gene TRBV5-5, with D perhaps matching TRBD2 (5 bases). V gave up 2 bases and J gave up 0 bases, with 11 bases separating them. Germline V lookup: CDR1 SGHKS, CDR2 YYEKEE (reference sequence). The CDR3 loop spans 15 amino acids.

This chain joins TRBV28 and TRBJ2-3; perhaps TRBD2 as D (5 bases). The V gene's germline CDR1 is MDHEN and CDR2 SYDVKM. V was cut by 2 bases and J by 5 bases, with 11 bases left in between. This CDR3 has 14 amino acids. The CDR3 sequence is CASSLGRGLDTQYF. As DNA, the CDR3 is TGTGCCAGCAGTTTAGGTCGAGGGTTAGATACGCAGTATTTT.

The rearrangement joins TRBV9 to TRBJ2-2; 8 bases map to TRBD2. Germline V gene lookup returns CDR1 SGDLS and CDR2 YYNGEE. The CDR3 has 15 residues. Trimming removed 4 bases from V and 6 bases from J; junction bases left unmatched: 8. CDR3 amino acids: CASSLSAGESGELFF. In DNA, the CDR3 is TGTGCCAGCAGCTTATCAGCGGGAGAGTCCGGGGAGCTGTTTTTT.

The gene calls are TRBV2 and TRBJ1-5, with TRBD1 matching over 7 bases. The CDR3 extends over 15 amino acids. J lost 6 bases, V lost 2 bases, and 7 bases had no gene match. The germline CDR1 and CDR2 sequences are SNHLY and FYNNEI. CDR3 nucleotides: TGTGCCAGCAGTGAAAGACAGGGCGGCGGTCAGCCCCAGCATTTT. Protein: CASSERQGGGQPQHF.